This TCR beta chain came from a study of response to subunit inactivated influenza vaccine. Findings of the study overall: The study's authors posited that every seasonal influenza vaccination enlists few new T cells.

One entry per CDR3 protein results from TCRdb running MiXCR on the RT-PCR reads. The sample holds roughly 760,000 distinct CDR3 sequences, approximately 21% seen once. Unmatched junction bases numbered 6, after V lost 3 bases and J lost 1 base. Germline CDR1 and CDR2: MNHEY and SVGAGI. CDR3 size: 15 residues. This clonotype occurred a few times. Its antigen is not identified. The sequences come from PBMCs from blood, collected roughly 5 days after vaccination. The genes are TRBV6-5 and TRBJ2-7; 7 nucleotides align to TRBD2. The sequence was collected from a man in his forties or fifties who received an inactivated influenza vaccine. The CDR3 region has the DNA TGTGCCAGCAGTTATCGCGCGGGGGAATCCTACGAGCAGTACTTC. Translated: CASSYRAGESYEQYF.